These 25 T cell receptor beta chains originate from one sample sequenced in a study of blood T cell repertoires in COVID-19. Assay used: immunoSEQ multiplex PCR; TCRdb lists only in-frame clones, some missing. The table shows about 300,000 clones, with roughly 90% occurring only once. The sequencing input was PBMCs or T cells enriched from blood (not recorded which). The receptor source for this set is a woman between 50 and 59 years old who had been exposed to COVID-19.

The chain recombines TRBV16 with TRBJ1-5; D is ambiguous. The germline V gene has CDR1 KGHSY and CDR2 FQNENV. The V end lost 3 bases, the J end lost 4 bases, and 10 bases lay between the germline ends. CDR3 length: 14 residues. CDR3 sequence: CASSQGWENQPQHF. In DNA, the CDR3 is TGTGCCAGCAGCCAGGGTTGGGAGAATCAGCCCCAGCATTTT.

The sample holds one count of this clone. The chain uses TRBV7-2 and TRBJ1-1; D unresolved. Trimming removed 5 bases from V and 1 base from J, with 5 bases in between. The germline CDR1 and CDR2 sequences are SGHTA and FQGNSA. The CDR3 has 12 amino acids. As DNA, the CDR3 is TGTGCCAGCAGCCATCCGAACACTGAAGCTTTCTTT. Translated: CASSHPNTEAFF.

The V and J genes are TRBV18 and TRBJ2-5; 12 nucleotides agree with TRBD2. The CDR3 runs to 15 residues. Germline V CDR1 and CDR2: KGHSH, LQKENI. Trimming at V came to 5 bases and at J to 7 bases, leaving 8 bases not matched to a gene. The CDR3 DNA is TGTGCCAGCTCATCCTCTAGCGGGGGGGACGCGACCCAGTACTTC. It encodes CASSSSSGGDATQYF.

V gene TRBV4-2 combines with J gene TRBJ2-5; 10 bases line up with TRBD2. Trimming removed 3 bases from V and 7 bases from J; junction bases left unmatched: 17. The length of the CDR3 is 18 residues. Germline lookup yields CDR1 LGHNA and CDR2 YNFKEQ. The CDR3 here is CASSHVLAGAQSERTQYF. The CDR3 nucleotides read TGTGCCAGCAGCCATGTCCTAGCGGGGGCCCAGTCGGAACGGACCCAGTACTTC.

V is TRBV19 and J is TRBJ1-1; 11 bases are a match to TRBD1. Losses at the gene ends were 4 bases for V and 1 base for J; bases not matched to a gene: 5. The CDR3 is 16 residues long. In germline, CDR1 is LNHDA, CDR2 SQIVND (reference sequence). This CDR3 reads CASSKDRGQRNTEAFF. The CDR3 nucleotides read TGTGCCAGTAGTAAGGACAGGGGGCAACGGAACACTGAAGCTTTCTTT.

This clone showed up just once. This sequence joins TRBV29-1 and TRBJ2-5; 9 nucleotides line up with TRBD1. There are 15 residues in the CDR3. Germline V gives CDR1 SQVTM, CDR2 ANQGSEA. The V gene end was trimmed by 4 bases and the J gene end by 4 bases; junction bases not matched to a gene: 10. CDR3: CSVAPRDRVRETQYF. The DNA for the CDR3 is TGCAGCGTTGCCCCGAGGGACAGGGTTAGAGAGACCCAGTACTTC.

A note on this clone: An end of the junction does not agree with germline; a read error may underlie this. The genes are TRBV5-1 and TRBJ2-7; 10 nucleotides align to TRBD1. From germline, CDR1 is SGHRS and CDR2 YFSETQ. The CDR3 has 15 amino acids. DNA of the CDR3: TGCGCCAGCAGCTCCGGGACAGGGGTCTCCCACGAGCAGTACTTC. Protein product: CASSSGTGVSHEQYF.

CDR3 sequence reads: CATSGLGSRGQETQYF. For the CDR3, the DNA is TGTGCCACCAGTGGTCTTGGGAGTCGGGGCCAAGAGACCCAGTACTTC. The chain carries TRBV24-1 and TRBJ2-5, with D perhaps matching TRBD2 (5 bases). The CDR3 consists of 16 residues. Germline values: CDR1 KGHDR, CDR2 SFDVKD. Deletions cut 5 bases from V and 1 base from J, with 16 bases between.

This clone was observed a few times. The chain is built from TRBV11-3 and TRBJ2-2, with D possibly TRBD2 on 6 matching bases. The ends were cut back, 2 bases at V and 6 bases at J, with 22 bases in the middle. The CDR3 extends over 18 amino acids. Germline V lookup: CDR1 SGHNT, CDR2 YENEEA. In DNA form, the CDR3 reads TGTGCCAGCAGCTTATCAGGAGGGTGGGACCGGCTCCCCGGGGAGCTGTTTTTT. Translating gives CASSLSGGWDRLPGELFF. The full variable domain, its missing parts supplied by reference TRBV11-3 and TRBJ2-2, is EAGVVQSPRYKIIEKKQPVAFWCNPISGHNTLYWYLQNLGQGPELLIRYENEEAVDDSQLPKDRFSAERLKGVDSTLKIQPAELGDSAVYLCASSLSGGWDRLPGELFFGEGSRLTVL.

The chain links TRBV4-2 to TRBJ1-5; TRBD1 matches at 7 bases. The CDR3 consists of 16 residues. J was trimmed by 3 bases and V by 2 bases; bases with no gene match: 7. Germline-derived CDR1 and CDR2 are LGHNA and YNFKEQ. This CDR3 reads CASSQHRGQDNQPQHF. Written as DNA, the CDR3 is TGTGCCAGCAGCCAACATAGAGGACAGGACAATCAGCCCCAGCATTTT.

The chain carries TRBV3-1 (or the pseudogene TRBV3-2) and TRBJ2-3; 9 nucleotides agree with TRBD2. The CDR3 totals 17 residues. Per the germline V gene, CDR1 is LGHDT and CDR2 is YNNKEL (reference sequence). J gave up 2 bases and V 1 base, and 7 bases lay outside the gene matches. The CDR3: CASSQAGGGVVTDTQYF. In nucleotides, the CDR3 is TGTGCCAGCAGCCAAGCCGGCGGGGGGGTGGTCACAGATACGCAGTATTTT.

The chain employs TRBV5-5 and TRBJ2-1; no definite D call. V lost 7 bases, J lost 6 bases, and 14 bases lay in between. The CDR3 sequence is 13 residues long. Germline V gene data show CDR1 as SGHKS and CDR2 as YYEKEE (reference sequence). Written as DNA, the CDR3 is TGTGCCAGCGGCCGAGCGACGGTCAATGAGCAGTTCTTC. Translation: CASGRATVNEQFF. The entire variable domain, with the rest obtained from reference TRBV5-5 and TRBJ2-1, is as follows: DAGVTQSPTHLIKTRGQQVTLRCSPISGHKSVSWYQQVLGQGPQFIFQYYEKEERGRGNFPDRFSARQFPNYSSELNVNALLLGDSALYLCASGRATVNEQFFGPGTRLTVL.

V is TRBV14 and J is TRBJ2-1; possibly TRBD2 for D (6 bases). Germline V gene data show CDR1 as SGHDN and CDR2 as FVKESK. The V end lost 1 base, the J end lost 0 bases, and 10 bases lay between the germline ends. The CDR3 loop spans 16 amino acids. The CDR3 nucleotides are TGTGCCAGCAGCCAAGCTCGGGGGAGCTCCTACAATGAGCAGTTCTTC. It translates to CASSQARGSSYNEQFF.

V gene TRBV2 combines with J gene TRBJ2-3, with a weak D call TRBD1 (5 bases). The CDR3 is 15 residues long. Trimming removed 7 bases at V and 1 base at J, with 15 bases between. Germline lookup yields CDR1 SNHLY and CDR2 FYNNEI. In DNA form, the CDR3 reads TGTGCCAGCACTCCAAGTGGGGCAGGCACAGATACGCAGTATTTT. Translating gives CASTPSGAGTDTQYF.

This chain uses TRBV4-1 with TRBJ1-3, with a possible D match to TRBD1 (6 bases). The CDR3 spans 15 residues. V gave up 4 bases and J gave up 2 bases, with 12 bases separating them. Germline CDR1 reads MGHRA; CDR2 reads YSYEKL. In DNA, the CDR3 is TGCGCCAGCAGCCCCACATGGACAGCTGGAAACACCATATATTTT. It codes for CASSPTWTAGNTIYF.

The CDR3 region has the DNA TGTGCCAGCAGTACCCACAGGGGGCCTGAGGTGTCCTACGAGCAGTACTTC. Its protein product is CASSTHRGPEVSYEQYF. This chain joins TRBV6-2 or TRBV6-3 and TRBJ2-7, with 9 bases matching TRBD1. The CDR3 totals 17 residues. Germline CDR1 reads MNHEY; CDR2 reads SVGEGT. The V and J ends lost 5 bases and 1 base, in that order; junction bases with no gene match: 12.

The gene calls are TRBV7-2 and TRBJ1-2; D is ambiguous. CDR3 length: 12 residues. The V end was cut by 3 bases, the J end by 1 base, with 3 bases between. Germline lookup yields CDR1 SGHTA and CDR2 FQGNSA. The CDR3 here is CASSFSNYGYTF. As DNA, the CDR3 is TGTGCCAGCAGCTTTAGTAACTATGGCTACACCTTC.

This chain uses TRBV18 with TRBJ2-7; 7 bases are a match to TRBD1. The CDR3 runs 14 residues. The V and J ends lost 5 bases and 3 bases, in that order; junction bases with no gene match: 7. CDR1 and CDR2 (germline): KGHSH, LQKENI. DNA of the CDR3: TGTGCCAGCTCATCGACAGGGTCTGGCTACGAGCAGTACTTC. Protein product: CASSSTGSGYEQYF.

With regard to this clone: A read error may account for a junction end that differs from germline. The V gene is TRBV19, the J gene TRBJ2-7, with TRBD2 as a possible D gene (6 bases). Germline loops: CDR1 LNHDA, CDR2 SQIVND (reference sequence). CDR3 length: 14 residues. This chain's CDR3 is CASSVDSGGHEQYF. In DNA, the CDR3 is TGTGCCAGTAGTGTAGACAGTGGAGGGCACGAGCAGTACTTC.

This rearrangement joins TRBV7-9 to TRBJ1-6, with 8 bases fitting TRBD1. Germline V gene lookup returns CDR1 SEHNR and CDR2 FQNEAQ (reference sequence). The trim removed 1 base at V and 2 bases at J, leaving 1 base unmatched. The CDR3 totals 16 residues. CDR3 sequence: CASSLGQGTYNSPLHF. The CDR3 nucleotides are TGTGCCAGCAGCTTAGGACAGGGGACCTATAATTCACCCCTCCACTTT. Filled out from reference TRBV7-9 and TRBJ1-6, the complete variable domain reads DTGVSQNPRHKITKRGQNVTFRCDPISEHNRLYWYRQTLGQGPEFLTYFQNEAQLEKSRLLSDRFSAERPKGSFSTLEIQRTEQGDSAMYLCASSLGQGTYNSPLHFGNGTRLTVT.

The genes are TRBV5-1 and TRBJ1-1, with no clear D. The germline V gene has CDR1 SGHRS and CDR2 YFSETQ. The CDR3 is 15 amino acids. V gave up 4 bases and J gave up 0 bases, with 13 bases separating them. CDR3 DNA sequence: TGCGCCAGCAGCCCCAATATCGACATGAACACTGAAGCTTTCTTT. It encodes CASSPNIDMNTEAFF.

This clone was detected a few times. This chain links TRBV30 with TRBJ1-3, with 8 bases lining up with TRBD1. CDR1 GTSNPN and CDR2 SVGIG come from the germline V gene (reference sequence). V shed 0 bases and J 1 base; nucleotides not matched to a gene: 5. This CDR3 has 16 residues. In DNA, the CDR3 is TGTGCCTGGAGTGTACAGGGGGGTAGTTCTGGAAACACCATATATTTT. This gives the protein CAWSVQGGSSGNTIYF.

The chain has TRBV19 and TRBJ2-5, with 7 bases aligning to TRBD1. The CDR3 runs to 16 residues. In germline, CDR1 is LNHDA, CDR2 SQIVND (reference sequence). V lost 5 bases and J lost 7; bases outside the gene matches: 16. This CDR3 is CASSQSKTGFFATQYF. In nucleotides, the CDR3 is TGTGCCAGTAGTCAATCAAAGACAGGGTTCTTCGCGACCCAGTACTTC.

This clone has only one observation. CDR3 nucleotide sequence: TGTGCCTGGAGTGTGGTCGTGAGAGGAGAGACCCAGTACTTC. Translating it yields CAWSVVVRGETQYF. The chain carries TRBV30 and TRBJ2-5, with no clear D. CDR3 length: 14 amino acids. V shed 0 bases and J shed 4 bases, with 12 bases lying between them. CDR1 is GTSNPN and CDR2 is SVGIG in the germline V gene (reference sequence).

This chain's CDR3 is CASSGGDSPLHF. Here the CDR3 DNA reads TGTGCCAGCAGCGGAGGAGATTCACCCCTCCACTTT. V gene TRBV9 combines with J gene TRBJ1-6; unclear D gene. This CDR3 is 12 amino acids long. V lost 3 bases to trimming and J lost 8 bases, with 6 bases between them. Per germline, CDR1 SGDLS and CDR2 YYNGEE.